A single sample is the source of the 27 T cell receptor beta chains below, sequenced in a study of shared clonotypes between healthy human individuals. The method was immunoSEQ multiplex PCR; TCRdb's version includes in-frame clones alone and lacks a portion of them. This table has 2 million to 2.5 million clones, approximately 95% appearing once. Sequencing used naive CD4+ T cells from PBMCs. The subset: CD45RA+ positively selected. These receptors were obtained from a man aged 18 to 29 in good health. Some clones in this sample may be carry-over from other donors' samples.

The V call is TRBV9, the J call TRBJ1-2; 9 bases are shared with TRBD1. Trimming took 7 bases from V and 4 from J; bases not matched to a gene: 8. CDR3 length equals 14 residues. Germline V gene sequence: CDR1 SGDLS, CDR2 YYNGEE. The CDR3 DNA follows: TGTGCCAGCGAACCGGGACAGGGTGCCTATGGCTACACCTTC. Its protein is CASEPGQGAYGYTF. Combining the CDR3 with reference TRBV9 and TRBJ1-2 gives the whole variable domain DSGVTQTPKHLITATGQRVTLRCSPRSGDLSVYWYQQSLDQGLQFLIQYYNGEERAKGNILERFSAQQFPDLHSELNLSSLELGDSALYFCASEPGQGAYGYTFGSGTRLTVV.

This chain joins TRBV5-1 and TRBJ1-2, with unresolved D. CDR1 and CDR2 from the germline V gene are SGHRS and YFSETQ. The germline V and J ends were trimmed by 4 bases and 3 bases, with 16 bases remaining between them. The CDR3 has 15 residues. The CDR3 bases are TGCGCCAGCAGCCACCAGAGGACGGACTACTATGGCTACACCTTC. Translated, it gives CASSHQRTDYYGYTF.

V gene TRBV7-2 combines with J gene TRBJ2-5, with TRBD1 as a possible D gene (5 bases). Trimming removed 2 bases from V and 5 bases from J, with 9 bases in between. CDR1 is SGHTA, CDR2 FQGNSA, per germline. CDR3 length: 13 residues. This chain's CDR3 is CASSLSSGETQYF. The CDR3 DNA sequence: TGTGCCAGCAGCTTAAGCTCAGGGGAGACCCAGTACTTC.

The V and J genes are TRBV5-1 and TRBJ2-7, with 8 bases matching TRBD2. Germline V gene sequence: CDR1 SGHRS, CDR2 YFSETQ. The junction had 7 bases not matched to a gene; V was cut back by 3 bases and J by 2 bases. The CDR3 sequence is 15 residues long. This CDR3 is CASSSQPGLAYEQYF. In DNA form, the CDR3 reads TGCGCCAGCAGCTCACAGCCGGGACTAGCCTACGAGCAGTACTTC.

Written as DNA, the CDR3 is TGCGCCAGCAGCCAAGATCCCTCGGTCGGGGGAAACACCATATATTTT. It is translated as CASSQDPSVGGNTIYF. The V gene is TRBV4-3, the J gene TRBJ1-3; D is uncertain. This CDR3 spans 16 amino acids. V was clipped by 0 bases and J by 4 bases, with 13 bases between them. CDR1 and CDR2 from the germline V gene are LGHNA and YSLEER.

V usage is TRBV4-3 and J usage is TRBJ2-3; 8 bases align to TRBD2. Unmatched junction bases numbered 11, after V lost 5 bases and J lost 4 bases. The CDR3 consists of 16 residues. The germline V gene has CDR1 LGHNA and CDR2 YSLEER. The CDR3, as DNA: TGCGCCAGCAGCGGACCCCCGGGACTAGTCTCAGATACGCAGTATTTT. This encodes CASSGPPGLVSDTQYF.

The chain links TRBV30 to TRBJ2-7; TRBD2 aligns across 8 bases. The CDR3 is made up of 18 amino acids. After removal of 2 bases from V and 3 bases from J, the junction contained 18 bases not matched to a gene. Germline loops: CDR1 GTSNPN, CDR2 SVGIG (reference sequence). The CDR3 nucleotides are TGTGCCTGGAGTACAAAAGCGGGAGCCTTCCTCTCTCTCTACGAGCAGTACTTC. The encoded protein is CAWSTKAGAFLSLYEQYF.

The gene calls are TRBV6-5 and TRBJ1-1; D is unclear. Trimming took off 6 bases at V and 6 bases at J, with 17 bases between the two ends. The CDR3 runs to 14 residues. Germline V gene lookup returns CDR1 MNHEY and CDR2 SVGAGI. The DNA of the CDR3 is TGTGCCAGCAGCAACTTGTTGGGCGGATCTGAAGCTTTCTTT. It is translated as CASSNLLGGSEAFF.

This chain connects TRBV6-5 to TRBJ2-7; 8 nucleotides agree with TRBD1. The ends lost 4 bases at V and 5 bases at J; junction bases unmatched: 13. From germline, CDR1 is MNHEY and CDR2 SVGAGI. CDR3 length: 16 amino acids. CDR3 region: CASSSYRGSEGHEQYF. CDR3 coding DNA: TGTGCCAGCAGTTCGTACAGGGGGAGTGAAGGGCACGAGCAGTACTTC.

This chain's CDR3 is CASGTSGSPHEQYF. The CDR3 nucleotides are TGTGCCAGCGGGACTAGCGGGAGCCCCCACGAGCAGTACTTC. The J gene is TRBJ2-7, the V gene TRBV9; 14 bases align to TRBD2. V gave up 7 bases and J gave up 5 bases; unmatched junction bases: 5. There are 14 residues in the CDR3. Germline V gene data show CDR1 as SGDLS and CDR2 as YYNGEE.

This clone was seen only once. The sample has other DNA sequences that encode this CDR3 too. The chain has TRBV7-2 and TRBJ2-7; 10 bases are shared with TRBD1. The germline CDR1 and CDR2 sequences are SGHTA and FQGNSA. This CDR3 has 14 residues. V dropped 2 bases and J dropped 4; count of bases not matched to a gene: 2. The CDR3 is CASSLRDRGYEQYF. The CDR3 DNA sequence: TGTGCCAGCAGCTTAAGGGACAGGGGATACGAGCAGTACTTC. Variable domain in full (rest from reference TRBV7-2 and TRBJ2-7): GAGVSQSPSNKVTEKGKDVELRCDPISGHTALYWYRQSLGQGLEFLIYFQGNSAPDKSGLPSDRFSAERTGGSVSTLTIQRTQQEDSAVYLCASSLRDRGYEQYFGPGTRLTVT.

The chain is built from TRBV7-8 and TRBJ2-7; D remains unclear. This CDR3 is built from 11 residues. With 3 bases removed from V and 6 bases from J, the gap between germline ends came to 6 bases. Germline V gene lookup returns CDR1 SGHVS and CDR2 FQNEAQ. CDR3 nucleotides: TGTGCCAGCAGCTTGGCACTCGAGCAGTACTTC. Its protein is CASSLALEQYF.

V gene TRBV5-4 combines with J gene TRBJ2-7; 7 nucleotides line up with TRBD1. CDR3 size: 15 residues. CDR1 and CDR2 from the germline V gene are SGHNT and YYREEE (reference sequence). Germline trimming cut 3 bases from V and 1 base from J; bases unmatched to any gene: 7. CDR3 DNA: TGTGCCAGCAGCTCACAGGGGAGAGCGTCCTACGAGCAGTACTTC. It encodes CASSSQGRASYEQYF.

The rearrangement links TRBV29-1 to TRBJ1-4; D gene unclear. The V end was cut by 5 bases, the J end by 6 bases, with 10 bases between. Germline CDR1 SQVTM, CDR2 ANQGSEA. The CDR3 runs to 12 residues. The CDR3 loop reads CSVSEGYEKLFF. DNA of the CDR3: TGCAGCGTTTCAGAGGGTTATGAAAAACTGTTTTTT.

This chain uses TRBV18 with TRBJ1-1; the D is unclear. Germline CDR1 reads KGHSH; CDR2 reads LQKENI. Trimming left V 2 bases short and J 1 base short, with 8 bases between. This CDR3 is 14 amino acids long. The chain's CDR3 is CASSPTPGNTEAFF. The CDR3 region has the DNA TGTGCCAGCTCACCAACCCCAGGGAACACTGAAGCTTTCTTT.

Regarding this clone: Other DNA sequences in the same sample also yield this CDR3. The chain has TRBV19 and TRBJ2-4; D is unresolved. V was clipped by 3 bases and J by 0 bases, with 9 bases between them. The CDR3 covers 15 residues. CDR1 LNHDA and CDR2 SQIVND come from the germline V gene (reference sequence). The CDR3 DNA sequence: TGTGCCAGTAGTATCGGCCAACTAGCCAAAAACATTCAGTACTTC. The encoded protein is CASSIGQLAKNIQYF.

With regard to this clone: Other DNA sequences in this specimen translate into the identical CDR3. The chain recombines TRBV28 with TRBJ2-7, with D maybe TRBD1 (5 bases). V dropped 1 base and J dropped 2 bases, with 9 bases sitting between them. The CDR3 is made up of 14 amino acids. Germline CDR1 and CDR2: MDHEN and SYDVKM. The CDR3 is CASSLSRDPYEQYF. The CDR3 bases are TGTGCCAGCAGTTTATCCAGGGATCCCTACGAGCAGTACTTC.

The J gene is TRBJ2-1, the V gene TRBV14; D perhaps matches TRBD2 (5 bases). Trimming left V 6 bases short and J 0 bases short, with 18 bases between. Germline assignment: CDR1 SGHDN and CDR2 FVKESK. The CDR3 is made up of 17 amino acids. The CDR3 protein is CASSLRKGDASYNEQFF. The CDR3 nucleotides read TGTGCCAGCAGTCTCCGAAAGGGAGACGCCTCCTACAATGAGCAGTTCTTC.

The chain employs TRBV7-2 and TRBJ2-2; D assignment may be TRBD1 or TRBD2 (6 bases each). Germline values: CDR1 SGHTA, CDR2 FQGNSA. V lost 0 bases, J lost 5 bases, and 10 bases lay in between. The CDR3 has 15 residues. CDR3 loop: CASSLARGDTGELFF. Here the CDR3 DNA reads TGTGCCAGCAGCTTAGCGAGGGGGGATACCGGGGAGCTGTTTTTT.

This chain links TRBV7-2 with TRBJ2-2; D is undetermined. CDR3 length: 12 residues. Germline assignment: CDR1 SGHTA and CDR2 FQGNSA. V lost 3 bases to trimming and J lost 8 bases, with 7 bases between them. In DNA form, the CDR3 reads TGTGCCAGCAGCTTCCTGGGGGGGGAGCTGTTTTTT. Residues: CASSFLGGELFF.

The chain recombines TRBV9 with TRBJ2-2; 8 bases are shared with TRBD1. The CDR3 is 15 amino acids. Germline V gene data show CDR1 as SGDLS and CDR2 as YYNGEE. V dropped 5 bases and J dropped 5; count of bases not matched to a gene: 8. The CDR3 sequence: CASRDDRGGTGELFF. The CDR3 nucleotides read TGTGCCAGCAGAGACGACAGGGGCGGTACCGGGGAGCTGTTTTTT.

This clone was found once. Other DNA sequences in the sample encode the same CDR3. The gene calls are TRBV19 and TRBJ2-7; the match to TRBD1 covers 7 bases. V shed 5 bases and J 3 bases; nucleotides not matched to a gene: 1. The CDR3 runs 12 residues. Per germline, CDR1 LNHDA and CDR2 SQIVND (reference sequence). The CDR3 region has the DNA TGTGCCAGTAGTCGGGACAGCTACGAGCAGTACTTC. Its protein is CASSRDSYEQYF.

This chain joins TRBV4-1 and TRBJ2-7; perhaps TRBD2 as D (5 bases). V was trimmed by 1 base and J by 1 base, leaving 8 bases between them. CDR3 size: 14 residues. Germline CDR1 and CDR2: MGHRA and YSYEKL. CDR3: CASSQVSGSYEQYF. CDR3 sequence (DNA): TGCGCCAGCAGCCAAGTGAGCGGTTCCTACGAGCAGTACTTC.

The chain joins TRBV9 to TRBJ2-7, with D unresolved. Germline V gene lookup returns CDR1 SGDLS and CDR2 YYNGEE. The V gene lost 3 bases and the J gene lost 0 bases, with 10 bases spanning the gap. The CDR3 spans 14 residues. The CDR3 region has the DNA TGTGCCAGCAGCGCCCTTTTAGGCTCCTACGAGCAGTACTTC. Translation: CASSALLGSYEQYF.

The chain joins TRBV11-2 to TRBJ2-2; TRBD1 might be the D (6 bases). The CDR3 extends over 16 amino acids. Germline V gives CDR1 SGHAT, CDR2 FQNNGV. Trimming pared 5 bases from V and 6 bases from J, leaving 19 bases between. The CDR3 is CASSLQGVVGSGELFF. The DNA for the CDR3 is TGTGCCAGCAGCCTACAGGGAGTAGTAGGGTCCGGGGAGCTGTTTTTT.

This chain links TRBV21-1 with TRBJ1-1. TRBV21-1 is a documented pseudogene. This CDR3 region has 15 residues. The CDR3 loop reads CASSKVGGQGLTAFF. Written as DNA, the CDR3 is TGTGCCAGCAGCAAAGTGGGGGGCCAGGGGCTCACAGCTTTCTTT.

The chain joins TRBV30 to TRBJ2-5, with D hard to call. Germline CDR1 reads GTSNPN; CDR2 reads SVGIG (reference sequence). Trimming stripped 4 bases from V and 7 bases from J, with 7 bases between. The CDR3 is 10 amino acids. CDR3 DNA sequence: TGTGCCTGGAAGGTCAGGACCCAGTACTTC. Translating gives CAWKVRTQYF.